The 25 T cell receptor beta chains in this list originate from one sample, sequenced in a study of shared clonotypes between healthy human individuals. Using immunoSEQ multiplex PCR, the repertoire was profiled, and TCRdb retains in-frame clones only, with some absent. The repertoire consists of around 1.6 million clones, with approximately 98% occurring once and the leading ten covering approximately 0.45%. The sequenced material came from naive CD4+ T cells sorted from blood. Documented subset: CD45RA+ positively selected. The receptors derive from a man aged 25 to 40 in good health.

The chain links TRBV28 to TRBJ2-5; possibly TRBD1 for D (6 bases). The CDR3 contains 14 residues. Germline V gene data show CDR1 as MDHEN and CDR2 as SYDVKM. With 6 bases removed from V and 5 bases from J, the gap between germline ends came to 16 bases. CDR3 nucleotides: TGTGCCAGCAGGCCGGGACATCGGGTGGAGACCCAGTACTTC. It encodes CASRPGHRVETQYF.

The chain links TRBV6-5 to TRBJ1-2; D not certain. Germline CDR1 and CDR2: MNHEY and SVGAGI. This CDR3 has 15 residues. Trimming removed 10 bases at V and 4 bases at J, with 22 bases between. The CDR3 loop is CATRTSGRPLYGYTF. In nucleotides, the CDR3 is TGTGCCACCCGGACTTCCGGGAGGCCCCTCTATGGCTACACCTTC.

This chain uses TRBV28 with TRBJ1-2, with TRBD1 matching 8 bases. Losses at the gene ends were 1 base for V and 4 bases for J; bases not matched to a gene: 5. CDR3 length: 15 amino acids. Germline CDR1 is MDHEN and CDR2 is SYDVKM. CDR3 loop: CASSLSAGGLYGYTF. The DNA for the CDR3 is TGTGCCAGCAGTTTATCGGCAGGGGGCCTCTATGGCTACACCTTC.

The chain couples TRBV30 to TRBJ2-1; maybe TRBD2 (6 bases). Germline loops: CDR1 GTSNPN, CDR2 SVGIG (reference sequence). This CDR3 comprises 11 residues. The V end lost 2 bases, the J end lost 10 bases, and 9 bases lay between the germline ends. CDR3 protein: CAWSNLAEQFF. The DNA for the CDR3 is TGTGCCTGGAGTAATCTAGCGGAGCAGTTCTTC.

To note about this clone: At one end, the junction sequence differs from germline, possibly due to a read error. The gene calls are TRBV7-2 and TRBJ2-1, with 10 bases aligning to TRBD2. Germline loops: CDR1 SGHTA, CDR2 FQGNSA. The CDR3 is made up of 13 amino acids. CDR3 residues: CATSGRAYNEQFF. The CDR3, as DNA: TGTGCCACCAGCGGGAGGGCCTACAATGAGCAGTTCTTC.

The chain carries TRBV6-6 and TRBJ1-2; D uncertain. Germline values: CDR1 MNHNY, CDR2 SVGAGI (reference sequence). The CDR3 spans 13 residues. Trimming removed 0 bases at V and 7 bases at J, with 9 bases between. The CDR3 loop is CASSYSTVRGYTF. The DNA of the CDR3 is TGTGCCAGCAGTTACTCGACTGTCCGTGGCTACACCTTC.

The rearrangement links TRBV28 to TRBJ2-7, with D unclear. V was cut by 6 bases and J by 0 bases, with 12 bases left in between. Germline CDR1 MDHEN, CDR2 SYDVKM. The CDR3 contains 14 residues. CDR3 amino acids: CASRSTPSSYEQYF. The CDR3, as DNA: TGTGCCAGCAGATCGACACCGAGCTCCTACGAGCAGTACTTC.

The chain couples TRBV9 to TRBJ2-5; D not resolved. CDR3 size: 14 residues. V lost 1 base and J lost 7, with 14 bases in between. CDR1 and CDR2 (germline): SGDLS, YYNGEE. The CDR3 region has the DNA TGTGCCAGCAGCGTAACCGGGTCCCCGGGGACCCAGTACTTC. It specifies CASSVTGSPGTQYF.

The chain combines TRBV5-1 with TRBJ1-1, with D maybe TRBD1 (5 bases). CDR3 length: 13 amino acids. Deletions cut 6 bases from V and 3 bases from J, with 12 bases between. The germline gives CDR1 SGHRS, CDR2 YFSETQ. The CDR3: CASTRAGDTEAFF. The CDR3 DNA sequence: TGCGCCAGCACCCGGGCGGGGGACACTGAAGCTTTCTTT.

V and J are TRBV21-1 and TRBJ2-7; the tabulated D call, TRBD1, remains unverified against the DNA. TRBV21-1 is annotated as a pseudogene. The CDR3 length is 14 residues. CDR3 sequence (DNA): TGTGCCACCGAGCTGGGACAGGGAGCCTACGAGCAGTACTTC. Protein: CATELGQGAYEQYF.

As to this clone: The junction departs from the called germline gene at one end, perhaps through a read error. The chain combines TRBV7-2 with TRBJ2-3; 7 bases map to TRBD1. Germline-derived CDR1 and CDR2 are SGHTA and FQGNSA. The CDR3 has 14 residues. CDR3: CASRRETGLDAQYF. CDR3 DNA sequence: TGTGCCAGCAGACGAGAGACAGGGTTAGATGCGCAGTATTTT.

Concerning this clone itself: The identical CDR3 is also encoded by other nucleotide sequences in the sample. The chain links TRBV14 to TRBJ1-1; weak D call: TRBD1 (6 bases). The CDR3 is 14 amino acids. Germline V CDR1 and CDR2: SGHDN, FVKESK. With 3 bases removed from V and 0 bases from J, the gap between germline ends came to 8 bases. The CDR3 DNA is TGTGCCAGCAGCCACAGGGGACTGAACACTGAAGCTTTCTTT. Amino acids: CASSHRGLNTEAFF.

This clone was detected only once. The gene calls are TRBV5-6 and TRBJ2-5; the D is unclear. The germline gives CDR1 SGHDT, CDR2 YYEEEE. Trimming took off 3 bases at V and 5 bases at J, with 8 bases between the two ends. The CDR3 runs 12 residues. The CDR3 nucleotides read TGTGCCAGCAGCTCCACTGGCGAGACCCAGTACTTC. Protein product: CASSSTGETQYF.

The chain links TRBV5-1 to TRBJ1-4, with a weak D call TRBD1 (6 bases). The CDR3 runs 14 residues. Per germline, CDR1 SGHRS and CDR2 YFSETQ. Trimming removed 4 bases from V and 8 bases from J, with 15 bases in between. The CDR3 bases are TGCGCCAGCAGCCCGGAGGGGGGTTGGGAAAAACTGTTTTTT. Its translation is CASSPEGGWEKLFF.

This chain connects TRBV14 to TRBJ2-3; D perhaps matches TRBD2 (6 bases). CDR1 and CDR2 (germline): SGHDN, FVKESK. V was cut by 0 bases and J by 1 base, with 11 bases left in between. The CDR3 is 16 amino acids. The CDR3 nucleotides are TGTGCCAGCAGCCAAGATCGGGGGAAAGGCACAGATACGCAGTATTTT. Amino acid sequence: CASSQDRGKGTDTQYF.

The chain employs TRBV27 and TRBJ2-7; 12 bases are a match to TRBD1. Germline CDR1 and CDR2: MNHEY and SMNVEV (reference sequence). This CDR3 has 15 residues. Trimming at V came to 8 bases and at J to 7 bases, leaving 12 bases not matched to a gene. CDR3 sequence reads: CASSSRDRGRGEQYF. The DNA for the CDR3 is TGTGCCAGCTCGAGTCGGGACAGGGGGCGCGGTGAGCAGTACTTC.

V usage is TRBV5-1 and J usage is TRBJ2-7; D possibly corresponds to TRBD2 (5 bases). Germline values: CDR1 SGHRS, CDR2 YFSETQ. The V gene lost 3 bases and the J gene lost 2 bases, with 12 bases spanning the gap. This CDR3 is 14 amino acids long. CDR3 sequence: CASSSEGSAYEQYF. In nucleotides, the CDR3 is TGCGCCAGCAGCTCTGAGGGATCGGCCTACGAGCAGTACTTC.

The chain recombines TRBV19 with TRBJ1-1, with 9 bases that match TRBD1. The length of the CDR3 is 14 residues. Germline values: CDR1 LNHDA, CDR2 SQIVND (reference sequence). The V and J ends lost 7 bases and 7 bases, in that order; junction bases with no gene match: 10. CDR3 region: CASIDLQGAIEAFF. DNA of the CDR3: TGTGCCAGTATTGATCTACAGGGGGCAATTGAAGCTTTCTTT.

The chain combines TRBV5-1 with TRBJ2-5; no definite D call. The CDR3 runs 14 residues. Germline V lookup: CDR1 SGHRS, CDR2 YFSETQ. V lost 1 base to trimming and J lost 1 base, with 8 bases between them. The CDR3 protein is CASSLTTSQETQYF. The CDR3 nucleotides are TGCGCCAGCAGCTTGACTACAAGCCAAGAGACCCAGTACTTC.

The chain is built from TRBV19 and TRBJ2-7, with TRBD2 as a possible D gene (5 bases). Per the germline V gene, CDR1 is LNHDA and CDR2 is SQIVND (reference sequence). Trimming took off 5 bases at V and 0 bases at J, with 11 bases between the two ends. The CDR3 is made up of 14 amino acids. CDR3 sequence reads: CASSAGRDSYEQYF. The CDR3 DNA reads TGTGCCAGTAGTGCCGGTCGGGACTCCTACGAGCAGTACTTC.

V gene TRBV19 combines with J gene TRBJ1-1, with 10 nucleotides matching TRBD1. The trim removed 3 bases at V and 6 bases at J, leaving 10 bases unmatched. CDR3 length: 16 amino acids. Germline V CDR1 and CDR2: LNHDA, SQIVND (reference sequence). The CDR3 region has the DNA TGTGCCAGTAGTATCCTGGGACAGGGGTTTGGCGCTGAAGCTTTCTTT. Translated: CASSILGQGFGAEAFF.

The rearrangement uses TRBV30 and TRBJ1-1, with D perhaps TRBD1 (5 bases). V was pared by 5 bases and J by 0 bases, with 16 bases between. Germline V lookup: CDR1 GTSNPN, CDR2 SVGIG (reference sequence). The CDR3 totals 15 residues. The CDR3, as DNA: TGTGCCTGGGGCCAAAGGGGACTCATGAACACTGAAGCTTTCTTT. This codes for CAWGQRGLMNTEAFF. Full variable domain (outside the CDR3, taken from reference TRBV30 and TRBJ1-1): SQTIHQWPATLVQPVGSPLSLECTVEGTSNPNLYWYRQAAGRGLQLLFYSVGIGQISSEVPQNLSASRPQDRQFILSSKKLLLSDSGFYLCAWGQRGLMNTEAFFGQGTRLTVV.

The V and J genes are TRBV10-2 and TRBJ2-3; 7 bases agree with TRBD1. Germline lookup yields CDR1 WSHSY and CDR2 SAAADI. The CDR3 contains 16 residues. Trimming took 6 bases from V and 6 from J; bases not matched to a gene: 15. The CDR3 DNA sequence: TGCGCCAGCAGCAGACCTAATCAGGGGGAGCGGGATACGCAGTATTTT. Translation gives CASSRPNQGERDTQYF.

Turning to this clone: Other DNA sequences within the sample encode an identical CDR3. The gene calls are TRBV5-1 and TRBJ2-5; no definite D call. With 0 bases removed from V and 2 bases from J, the gap between germline ends came to 8 bases. Germline lookup yields CDR1 SGHRS and CDR2 YFSETQ. The CDR3 has 14 residues. In nucleotides, the CDR3 is TGCGCCAGCAGCTTGGCCCAAATACAAGAGACCCAGTACTTC. Protein product: CASSLAQIQETQYF.

The V gene is TRBV9, the J gene TRBJ2-3; the D gene is possibly TRBD1 (5 bases). V was clipped by 0 bases and J by 1 base, with 9 bases between them. The CDR3 is 15 amino acids. The germline V gene has CDR1 SGDLS and CDR2 YYNGEE. CDR3 nucleotides: TGTGCCAGCAGCGTAGCCGGACACCGCACAGATACGCAGTATTTT. Translated: CASSVAGHRTDTQYF.